This entry lists 19 T cell receptor beta chains sequenced from one sample in a study of molecular identifiers for immune sequencing clone quantification. MiXCR, applied by TCRdb to the PCR reads, yields one record per CDR3 protein. The repertoire holds approximately 54,000 distinct CDR3 sequences, with 20% to 25% as singletons. Source material: naive CD8+ T cells from blood, with Jurkat cell RNA spiked in. Subset in this sample: FACS-sorted CD8+CD4-CCR7+CD45RA+ naive T cells. These receptors came from a human donor in good health. Some libraries in this study had Jurkat cell RNA spiked in.

A word on this clonotype: A much larger clone lies a single base off, so this may be a read error. The chain couples TRBV27 to TRBJ2-7; unclear D gene. V shed 6 bases and J shed 4 bases, with 13 bases lying between them. Germline CDR1 reads MNHEY; CDR2 reads SMNVEV (reference sequence). This CDR3 has 13 residues. The CDR3 is CASSPSGRYEQYF. The CDR3 nucleotides read TGTGCCAGCAGCCCATCCGGTAGGTACGAGCAGTACTTC.

This clonotype showed up just once. At one end the junction does not follow the germline gene, possibly because of a read error. The chain couples TRBV9 to TRBJ1-1, with D unclear. This CDR3 contains 15 residues. CDR1 is SGDLS and CDR2 is YYNGEE in the germline V gene. In nucleotides, the CDR3 is TGTGCCAGCCGCCCGGGAAGCTTCGGGAACACTGAAGCTCTCTTT. This sequence encodes CASRPGSFGNTEALF.

The V call is TRBV27, the J call TRBJ1-1, with D possibly matching TRBD1 (5 bases). The germline CDR1 and CDR2 sequences are MNHEY and SMNVEV (reference sequence). This CDR3 has 12 residues. V shed 5 bases and J shed 4 bases, with 8 bases lying between them. The CDR3 here is CASSRRGTEAFF. CDR3 bases: TGTGCCAGCAGTCGAAGGGGCACTGAAGCTTTCTTT.

The V and J genes are TRBV9 and TRBJ2-7; D not certain. Trimming pared 4 bases from V and 4 bases from J, leaving 9 bases between. Germline assignment: CDR1 SGDLS and CDR2 YYNGEE. CDR3 length equals 12 residues. The CDR3 bases are TGTGCCAGCAGCCCAGGTGTTTACGAGCAGTACTTC. This translates into CASSPGVYEQYF.

In regard to this clonotype: Just one base apart from a much larger clone, this may be a read error. The chain uses TRBV4-3 and TRBJ2-7; possibly TRBD1 for D (5 bases). The V gene's germline CDR1 is LGHNA and CDR2 YSLEER. CDR3 length equals 12 residues. In DNA form, the CDR3 reads TGCGCCAGCAGCCAAGAAACGAGTCAGGGCCACTTC. Its protein is CASSQETSQGHF.

This clonotype has at least ten counts. V and J are TRBV7-9 and TRBJ2-3; 7 bases line up with TRBD2. The CDR3 sequence is 14 residues long. Germline V CDR1 and CDR2: SEHNR, FQNEAQ (reference sequence). The ends lost 5 bases at V and 4 bases at J; junction bases unmatched: 6. Here the CDR3 DNA reads TGTGCCAGCAGCCTTGCGGGGGATTCAGATACGCAGTATTTT. Translation gives CASSLAGDSDTQYF.

As regards this clonotype: This sequence may be a read error, since a much larger clone differs from it by one base. The V and J genes are TRBV12-3 or TRBV12-4 and TRBJ2-5, with 7 bases aligning to TRBD2. CDR3 length: 15 amino acids. V dropped 5 bases and J dropped 6; count of bases not matched to a gene: 12. CDR3 sequence (DNA): TGTGCCAGCAGTGTAAGCGGGGCGATGATCAAGACCCAGTACTTC. Protein: CASSVSGAMIKTQYF.

Notes on this clonotype: A read error may be the cause here, since a much bigger clone is one base away. This CDR3 fails to terminate in the conserved phenylalanine or tryptophan, so it likely reflects a read error. The J gene is TRBJ2-7, the V gene TRBV28, with TRBD2 matching over 8 bases. Per germline, CDR1 MDHEN and CDR2 SYDVKM. The CDR3 length is 14 residues. The J segment lost 5 bases and the V segment lost 5 bases, leaving 8 bases of the junction unmatched. The CDR3 sequence is CASSLRGVDDEQYL. In nucleotides, the CDR3 is TGTGCCAGCAGTCTGCGGGGGGTGGACGACGAGCAGTACCTC.

This clonotype was seen more than once but under ten times. J is TRBJ2-3 and V is TRBV5-1; 11 bases are a match to TRBD1. The trim removed 2 bases at V and 5 bases at J, leaving 7 bases unmatched. Germline CDR1 and CDR2: SGHRS and YFSETQ. The CDR3 extends over 16 amino acids. CDR3 bases: TGCGCCAGCAGCTTAGGACAGGGGGCTCTTGGAGATACGCAGTATTTT. It specifies CASSLGQGALGDTQYF.

CDR3 nucleotide sequence: TGTGCCAGCAGCCGCAGGGAGGCGGAGGCCCCACCCGAGCAGTACTTC. Amino acid sequence: CASSRREAEAPPEQYF. The chain joins TRBV7-9 to TRBJ2-7, with a tentative D call TRBD2 (6 bases). The CDR3 loop spans 16 amino acids. Per the germline V gene, CDR1 is SEHNR and CDR2 is FQNEAQ (reference sequence). V was pared by 5 bases and J by 6 bases, with 23 bases between.

Details on this clonotype: This may come from a read error, since a much larger clone is one base off. The chain employs TRBV27 and TRBJ2-5, with TRBD2 matching over 10 bases. Germline CDR1 is MNHEY and CDR2 is SMNVEV (reference sequence). J lost 4 bases, V lost 7 bases, and 6 bases had no gene match. The CDR3 has 14 amino acids. The CDR3 spells CASMKREGLETQYF. The DNA for the CDR3 is TGTGCCAGCATGAAGCGGGAGGGCCTAGAGACCCAGTACTTC.

The chain couples TRBV20-1 to TRBJ1-1, with D possibly matching TRBD1 (6 bases). The CDR3 totals 12 residues. The ends were cut back, 5 bases at V and 10 bases at J, with 17 bases in the middle. Germline V lookup: CDR1 DFQATT, CDR2 SNEGSKA (reference sequence). CDR3 sequence reads: CSAPQGGSLAFF. The CDR3 DNA follows: TGCAGTGCTCCCCAAGGGGGTAGTTTAGCTTTCTTT.

As to this clonotype: This sequence may be a read error, since a much larger clone differs from it by one base. This rearrangement joins TRBV5-5 to TRBJ2-7, with TRBD2 as a possible D gene (6 bases). Trimming left V 1 base short and J 3 bases short, with 11 bases between. CDR1 and CDR2 (germline): SGHKS, YYEKEE (reference sequence). This CDR3 has 14 residues. DNA of the CDR3: TGTGCCAGCAGCTTGAGAGCGGGCGGCTACGAGCAGTACTTC. This codes for CASSLRAGGYEQYF.

This clonotype appeared many times. The chain couples TRBV11-2 to TRBJ1-4; D remains ambiguous. The CDR3 extends over 13 amino acids. Germline values: CDR1 SGHAT, CDR2 FQNNGV. V lost 3 bases to trimming and J lost 8 bases, with 10 bases between them. As DNA, the CDR3 is TGTGCCAGCAGCTTGTATGGTGAAGAAAAACTGTTTTTT. Its translation is CASSLYGEEKLFF. Full variable domain (outside the CDR3, taken from reference TRBV11-2 and TRBJ1-4): EAGVAQSPRYKIIEKRQSVAFWCNPISGHATLYWYQQILGQGPKLLIQFQNNGVVDDSQLPKDRFSAERLKGVDSTLKIQPAKLEDSAVYLCASSLYGEEKLFFGSGTQLSVL.

In its sample, this clonotype was seen many times. The gene calls are TRBV29-1 and TRBJ2-1; D gene uncertain. V was trimmed by 1 base and J by 0 bases, leaving 7 bases between them. The CDR3 extends over 14 amino acids. CDR1 is SQVTM, CDR2 ANQGSEA, per germline. CDR3 coding DNA: TGCAGCGTTGAAGGTTACAGCTCCTACAATGAGCAGTTCTTC. The encoded protein is CSVEGYSSYNEQFF.

A word on this clonotype: This may stem from a read error, because a much larger clone lies one nucleotide away. This chain links TRBV30 with TRBJ2-3; 9 bases match TRBD1. Per the germline V gene, CDR1 is GTSNPN and CDR2 is SVGIG (reference sequence). V lost 2 bases to trimming and J lost 4 bases; unmatched junction nucleotides: 10. CDR3 length equals 16 residues. The CDR3 reads CAWSPDRGLHPDTQYF. The CDR3 DNA reads as TGTGCCTGGAGTCCGGACAGGGGTCTTCACCCAGATACGCAGTATTTT.

This clonotype showed up just a few times. The chain couples TRBV12-2 to TRBJ2-7. TRBV12-2 is reported as a pseudogene. This CDR3 is built from 13 residues. This chain's CDR3 is CASRLACSDEQYF. In nucleotides, the CDR3 is TGTGCAAGTCGCTTAGCTTGTTCGGACGAGCAGTACTTC.

This clonotype was recorded at least ten times. The chain combines TRBV27 with TRBJ2-5; 11 bases agree with TRBD2. Germline V lookup: CDR1 MNHEY, CDR2 SMNVEV (reference sequence). This CDR3 is 16 amino acids long. The ends lost 6 bases at V and 4 bases at J; junction bases unmatched: 10. CDR3 sequence: CASRATLAGVRETQYF. For the CDR3, the DNA is TGTGCCAGCAGGGCGACACTAGCGGGAGTTCGAGAGACCCAGTACTTC.

This clonotype appeared many times. The genes are TRBV20-1 and TRBJ2-3, with a tentative D call TRBD2 (6 bases). Germline loops: CDR1 DFQATT, CDR2 SNEGSKA (reference sequence). This CDR3 has 16 residues. V was clipped by 3 bases and J by 4 bases, with 20 bases between them. This chain's CDR3 is CSARLLAGSVADTQYF. The CDR3 DNA is TGCAGTGCTAGGCTTTTGGCGGGATCGGTTGCAGATACGCAGTATTTT.